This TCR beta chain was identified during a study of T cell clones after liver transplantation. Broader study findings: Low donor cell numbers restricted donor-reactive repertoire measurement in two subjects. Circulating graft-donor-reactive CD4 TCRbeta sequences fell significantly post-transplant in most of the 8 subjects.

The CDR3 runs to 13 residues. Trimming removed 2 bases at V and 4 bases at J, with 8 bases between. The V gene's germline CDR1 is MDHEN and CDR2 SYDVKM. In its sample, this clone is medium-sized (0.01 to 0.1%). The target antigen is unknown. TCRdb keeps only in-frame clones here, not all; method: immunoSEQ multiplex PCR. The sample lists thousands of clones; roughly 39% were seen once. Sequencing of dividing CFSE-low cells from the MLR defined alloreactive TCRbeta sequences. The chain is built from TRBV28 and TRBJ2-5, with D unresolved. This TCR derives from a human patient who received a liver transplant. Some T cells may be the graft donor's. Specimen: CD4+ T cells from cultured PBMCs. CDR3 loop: CASSLRPLETQYF. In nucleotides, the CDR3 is TGTGCCAGCAGTTTAAGGCCCTTAGAGACCCAGTACTTC.